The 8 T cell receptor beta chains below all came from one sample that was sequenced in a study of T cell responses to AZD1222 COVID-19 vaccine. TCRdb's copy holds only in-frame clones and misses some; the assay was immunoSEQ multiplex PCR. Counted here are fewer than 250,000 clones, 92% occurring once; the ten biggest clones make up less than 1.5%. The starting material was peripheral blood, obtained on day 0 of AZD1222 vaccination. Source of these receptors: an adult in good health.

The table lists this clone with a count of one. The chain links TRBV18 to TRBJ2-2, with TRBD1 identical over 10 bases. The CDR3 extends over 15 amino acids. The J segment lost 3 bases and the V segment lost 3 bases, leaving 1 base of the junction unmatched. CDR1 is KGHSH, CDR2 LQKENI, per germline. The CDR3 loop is CASSPDRGHTGELFF. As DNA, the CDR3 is TGTGCCAGCTCACCCGACAGGGGGCACACCGGGGAGCTGTTTTTT.

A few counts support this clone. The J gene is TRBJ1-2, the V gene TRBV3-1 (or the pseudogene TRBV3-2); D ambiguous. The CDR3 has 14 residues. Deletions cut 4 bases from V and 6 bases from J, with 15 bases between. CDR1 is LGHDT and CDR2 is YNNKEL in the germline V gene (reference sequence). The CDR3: CASSREAGFNGYTF. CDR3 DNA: TGTGCCAGCAGCCGAGAGGCAGGCTTTAATGGCTACACCTTC.

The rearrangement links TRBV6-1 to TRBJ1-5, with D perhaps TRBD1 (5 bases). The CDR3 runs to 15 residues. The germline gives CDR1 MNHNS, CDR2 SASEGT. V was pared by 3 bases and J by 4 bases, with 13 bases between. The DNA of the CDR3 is TGTGCCAGCAGTGATCAGGGAGTTGGAAATCAGCCCCAGCATTTT. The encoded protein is CASSDQGVGNQPQHF.

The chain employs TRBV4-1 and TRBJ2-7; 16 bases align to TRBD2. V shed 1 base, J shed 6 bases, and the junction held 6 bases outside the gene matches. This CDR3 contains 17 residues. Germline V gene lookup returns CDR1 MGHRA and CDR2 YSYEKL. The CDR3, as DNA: TGCGCCAGCAGCCAAGTTGGGACTAGCGGGGGGGCCGTCGAGCAGTACTTC. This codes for CASSQVGTSGGAVEQYF.

The CDR3 sequence is CASSYRSPPSSETQYF. In nucleotides, the CDR3 is TGTGCCAGCAGTTACAGGTCCCCGCCTTCCTCAGAGACCCAGTACTTC. This sequence joins TRBV6-2 or TRBV6-3 and TRBJ2-5; D gene uncertain. Trimming removed 2 bases from V and 4 bases from J, with 17 bases in between. From germline, CDR1 is MNHEY and CDR2 SVGEGT. The CDR3 covers 16 residues.

In DNA, the CDR3 is TGTGCCAGCTCGGTGGGGAGGGTAGGAACTGAAGCTTTCTTT. It translates to CASSVGRVGTEAFF. The chain joins TRBV19 to TRBJ1-1; D remains ambiguous. Germline CDR1 is LNHDA and CDR2 is SQIVND (reference sequence). This CDR3 region has 14 residues. The V end lost 9 bases, the J end lost 5 bases, and 19 bases lay between the germline ends.

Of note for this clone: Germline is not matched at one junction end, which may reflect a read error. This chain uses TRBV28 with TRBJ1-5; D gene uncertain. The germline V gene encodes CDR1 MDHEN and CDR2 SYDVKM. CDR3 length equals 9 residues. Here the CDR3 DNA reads TGTGCCAGACTTAGGTCGGGGTATTTT. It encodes CARLRSGYF. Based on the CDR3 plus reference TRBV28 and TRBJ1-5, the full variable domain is DVKVTQSSRYLVKRTGEKVFLECVQDMDHENMFWYRQDPGLGLRLIYFSYDVKMKEKGDIPEGYSVSREKKERFSLILESASTNQTSMYLCARLRSGYFGDGTRLSIL.

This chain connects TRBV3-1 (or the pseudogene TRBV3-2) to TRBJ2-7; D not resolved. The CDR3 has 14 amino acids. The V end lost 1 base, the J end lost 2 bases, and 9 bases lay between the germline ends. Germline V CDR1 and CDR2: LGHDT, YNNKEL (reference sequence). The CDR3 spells CASSQAPGPYEQYF. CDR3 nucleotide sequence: TGTGCCAGCAGCCAAGCTCCTGGGCCCTACGAGCAGTACTTC.